The entry below describes one T cell receptor (beta chain). Assay runs were performed at deep level. Here immunoSEQ multiplex PCR was the method, and the copy in TCRdb shows in-frame clones only, minus some. The sample records 1.4 million or so clones, 97% to 99% being singletons. Only Caucasian adults living in Nashville, Tennessee made up the donor group. The germline V gene encodes CDR1 SNHLY and CDR2 FYNNEI. The CDR3 contains 14 residues. Trimming shortened V by 0 bases and J by 3 bases, and 6 bases separated the two germline ends. This sample was taken from a study of shared clonotypes between healthy human individuals.

This chain connects TRBV2 to TRBJ2-1; D gene unclear. The sequenced material came from naive CD4+ T cells sorted from blood. The subset here: CD45RA+ positively selected. The receptor was derived from a man aged 30-40 years in good health. The CDR3 DNA reads TGTGCCAGCAGTGAAGCCTGGAGCTACAATGAGCAGTTCTTC. Its translation: CASSEAWSYNEQFF.